What follows are 24 T cell receptor beta chains derived from one specimen sequenced in a study of vaccination and CD4 T cells after COVID-19. These receptors lack a known antigen. The Oncomine TCR Beta short-read assay was applied to DNA of cultured CD4+ T cells. TCRdb recomputed calls from the PCR reads with MiXCR, one row per CDR3 protein. The data hold about 20,000 distinct CDR3 sequences, with about 50% observed a single time. Treatment reported: approximately nine-day PBMC culture with coronavirus spike peptide pools or control peptides (ViraFEST assay). The starting material was CD4+ T cells from blood, cultured in vitro, obtained before SARS-CoV-2 vaccination. The source of these receptors is a human donor who had recovered from COVID-19.

This chain connects TRBV7-7 to TRBJ1-3; D is undetermined. This CDR3 spans 16 amino acids. The germline V gene has CDR1 SSHAT and CDR2 FNYEAQ (reference sequence). V was pared by 9 bases and J by 0 bases, with 18 bases between. The CDR3 loop reads CASPLWRPISGNTIYF. CDR3 nucleotides: TGTGCCAGTCCATTATGGCGACCGATCTCTGGAAACACCATATATTTT. The whole variable domain, filled in from reference TRBV7-7 and TRBJ1-3, reads GAGVSQSPRYKVTKRGQDVTLRCDPISSHATLYWYQQALGQGPEFLTYFNYEAQPDKSGLPSDRFSAERPEGSISTLTIQRTEQRDSAMYRCASPLWRPISGNTIYFGEGSWLTVV.

This clonotype appeared a few times. The chain uses TRBV10-3 and TRBJ1-5; perhaps TRBD1 as D (5 bases). CDR1 is ENHRY, CDR2 SYGVKD, per germline. The length of the CDR3 is 13 residues. V was pared by 2 bases and J by 4 bases, with 6 bases between. CDR3 sequence: CAISEGGNQPQHF. CDR3 in DNA: TGTGCCATCAGTGAGGGGGGGAATCAGCCCCAGCATTTT.

J is TRBJ2-4 and V is TRBV6-5, with a tentative D call TRBD1 (6 bases). V lost 1 base and J 6 bases, leaving 13 bases between the germline ends. Germline V gene data show CDR1 as MNHEY and CDR2 as SVGAGI. This CDR3 spans 15 amino acids. CDR3 region: CASSYLGGYRNIQYF. The CDR3 nucleotides read TGTGCCAGCAGTTACTTAGGGGGTTATCGAAACATTCAGTACTTC.

The chain is built from TRBV24-1 and TRBJ1-2, with D tentatively TRBD1 (5 bases). CDR1 is KGHDR, CDR2 SFDVKD, per germline. CDR3 length equals 14 residues. V lost 4 bases to trimming and J lost 2 bases, with 10 bases between them. CDR3 in amino acids: CATSERDRNYGYTF. The CDR3 DNA reads as TGTGCCACCAGTGAGAGAGACAGAAACTATGGCTACACCTTC.

The chain couples TRBV10-2 to TRBJ1-5, with 8 bases aligning to TRBD1. Germline lookup yields CDR1 WSHSY and CDR2 SAAADI. CDR3 length: 15 amino acids. J was trimmed by 7 bases and V by 2 bases; bases with no gene match: 7. The CDR3 spells CASSEQGAWGQPQHF. Here the CDR3 DNA reads TGCGCCAGCAGTGAGCAGGGGGCTTGGGGGCAGCCCCAGCATTTT.

V usage is TRBV27 and J usage is TRBJ2-5; possible D gene TRBD2, 5 bases. Trimming removed 1 base from V and 2 bases from J, with 26 bases in between. This CDR3 has 20 amino acids. Germline-derived CDR1 and CDR2 are MNHEY and SMNVEV (reference sequence). Here the CDR3 reads CASSLYGRGTGGLGQETQYF. In DNA, the CDR3 is TGTGCCAGCAGTTTATACGGACGGGGTACTGGCGGGTTGGGGCAAGAGACCCAGTACTTC.

The rearrangement links TRBV6-1 to TRBJ2-1, with a possible D match to TRBD2 (5 bases). The CDR3 length is 16 residues. Per the germline V gene, CDR1 is MNHNS and CDR2 is SASEGT. Trimming left V 0 bases short and J 6 bases short, with 15 bases between. The CDR3: CASSEADGVGGNEQFF. For the CDR3, the DNA is TGTGCCAGCAGTGAAGCAGACGGAGTTGGAGGCAATGAGCAGTTCTTC.

The chain is built from TRBV10-3 and TRBJ2-3; D may be TRBD2 (6 bases). The germline V gene encodes CDR1 ENHRY and CDR2 SYGVKD. The V end lost 8 bases, the J end lost 1 base, and 10 bases lay between the germline ends. This CDR3 is built from 13 residues. CDR3 region: CAIQRGGTDTQYF. The CDR3 DNA is TGTGCCATCCAACGCGGGGGCACAGATACGCAGTATTTT.

This clonotype was counted only a few times. The genes are TRBV7-2 and TRBJ2-5; 7 positions match TRBD2. Trimming at V came to 5 bases and at J to 2 bases, leaving 8 bases not matched to a gene. Germline loops: CDR1 SGHTA, CDR2 FQGNSA. The CDR3 length is 15 residues. DNA for the CDR3: TGTGCCAGCAGCCCAGGAGCTAGCGGTCAAGAGACCCAGTACTTC. Translating it yields CASSPGASGQETQYF.

This chain joins TRBV15 and TRBJ2-1, with 11 nucleotides matching TRBD2. Germline CDR1 and CDR2: LNHNV and YYDKDF (reference sequence). Losses at the gene ends were 2 bases for V and 9 bases for J; bases not matched to a gene: 9. The CDR3 has 16 amino acids. CDR3 coding DNA: TGTGCCACCAGCAGATCCGGGACTAGCGGTGTCACTGAGCAGTTCTTC. It translates to CATSRSGTSGVTEQFF.

This clonotype was observed a handful of times. This CDR3 reads CARTPSGTRPYEQYF. Written as DNA, the CDR3 is TGTGCCAGAACACCATCCGGGACTAGACCATACGAGCAGTACTTC. The V and J genes are TRBV6-1 and TRBJ2-7; 8 bases agree with TRBD2. The CDR3 covers 15 residues. Trimming at V came to 9 bases and at J to 4 bases, leaving 14 bases not matched to a gene. Germline CDR1 is MNHNS and CDR2 is SASEGT.

The gene calls are TRBV28 and TRBJ2-2; possibly TRBD1 for D (6 bases). Germline CDR1 and CDR2: MDHEN and SYDVKM. Deletions cut 3 bases from V and 4 bases from J, with 9 bases between. The CDR3 has 14 amino acids. CDR3 protein: CASSFPRGTGELFF. The CDR3 coding sequence is TGTGCCAGCAGTTTCCCCAGGGGCACCGGGGAGCTGTTTTTT.

The chain has TRBV15 and TRBJ2-3, with a possible D match to TRBD2 (6 bases). This CDR3 comprises 15 residues. The germline V and J ends were trimmed by 1 base and 5 bases, with 13 bases remaining between them. The germline gives CDR1 LNHNV, CDR2 YYDKDF (reference sequence). The CDR3 bases are TGTGCCACCAGCAGAGTTGGAGGTAGCGGAGATACGCAGTATTTT. Translated: CATSRVGGSGDTQYF.

This chain uses TRBV12-3 or TRBV12-4 with TRBJ2-5; tentatively, D is TRBD2 (6 bases). This CDR3 is 14 amino acids long. Between the trimmed V and J ends, which lost 3 bases and 5 bases, there was a span of 13 bases. CDR3 amino acids: CASSFISSGETQYF. The CDR3 DNA is TGTGCCAGCAGTTTTATCTCAAGCGGGGAGACCCAGTACTTC.

The rearrangement joins TRBV6-2 or TRBV6-3 to TRBJ2-1; D may be TRBD2 (5 bases). V lost 8 bases, J lost 7 bases, and 21 bases lay in between. The CDR3 sequence is 15 residues long. Per germline, CDR1 MNHEY and CDR2 SVGEGT. The CDR3 nucleotides read TGTGCCAGCGCCAACCCGGGGAGTCTGAGTAATGAGCAGTTCTTC. Amino acid sequence: CASANPGSLSNEQFF.

The table lists this clonotype with a few counts. V is TRBV7-9 and J is TRBJ1-2; maybe TRBD1 (6 bases). The CDR3 runs 15 residues. In germline, CDR1 is SEHNR, CDR2 FQNEAQ (reference sequence). With 0 bases removed from V and 2 bases from J, the gap between germline ends came to 10 bases. CDR3 in amino acids: CASSLADRPNYGYTF. The CDR3 DNA follows: TGTGCCAGCAGCTTAGCAGACAGGCCAAACTATGGCTACACCTTC. The entire variable domain, with the rest obtained from reference TRBV7-9 and TRBJ1-2, is as follows: DTGVSQNPRHKITKRGQNVTFRCDPISEHNRLYWYRQTLGQGPEFLTYFQNEAQLEKSRLLSDRFSAERPKGSFSTLEIQRTEQGDSAMYLCASSLADRPNYGYTFGSGTRLTVV.

The table lists this clonotype with a few counts. This sequence joins TRBV21-1 and TRBJ1-2; the table gives TRBD1 as D, unverified against the DNA. TRBV21-1 is assigned pseudogene status. The CDR3 has 16 amino acids. The CDR3: CASSKAYSRTDSGYTF. The CDR3 nucleotides read TGTGCCAGCAGCAAAGCATACTCAAGGACAGATTCGGGCTACACCTTC.

This sequence joins TRBV19 and TRBJ2-5; no clear D gene. The CDR3 runs 13 residues. V lost 1 base and J lost 5, with 8 bases in between. Looked up from germline, CDR1 is LNHDA and CDR2 is SQIVND (reference sequence). Here the CDR3 DNA reads TGTGCCAGTAGTATAGGTCTTGGGGAGACCCAGTACTTC. It encodes CASSIGLGETQYF.

The J gene is TRBJ2-3, the V gene TRBV7-8; 12 positions match TRBD2. Germline CDR1 reads SGHVS; CDR2 reads FQNEAQ. The CDR3 length is 15 residues. With V trimmed by 4 bases and J by 5 bases, 4 bases remained unmatched. CDR3 in amino acids: CASSSGLAGRDTQYF. The CDR3 DNA follows: TGTGCCAGCAGCTCTGGACTAGCGGGACGAGATACGCAGTATTTT.

This chain uses TRBV7-3 with TRBJ2-6, with D hard to call. The CDR3 extends over 14 amino acids. Germline assignment: CDR1 SGHTA and CDR2 FQGTGA. The ends were cut back, 5 bases at V and 3 bases at J, with 8 bases in the middle. Here the CDR3 reads CASSPQGGANVLTF. The DNA for the CDR3 is TGTGCCAGCAGCCCCCAAGGTGGGGCCAACGTCCTGACTTTC. The full variable domain, its missing parts supplied by reference TRBV7-3 and TRBJ2-6, is GAGVSQTPSNKVTEKGKYVELRCDPISGHTALYWYRQSLGQGPEFLIYFQGTGAADDSGLPNDRFFAVRPEGSVSTLKIQRTERGDSAVYLCASSPQGGANVLTFGAGSRLTVL.

V and J are TRBV28 and TRBJ2-3, with D unclear. This CDR3 contains 15 residues. Germline V gene sequence: CDR1 MDHEN, CDR2 SYDVKM. Trimming cost V 2 bases and J 2 bases, with 11 bases left between them. CDR3 loop: CASSLLEVFTDTQYF. In DNA form, the CDR3 reads TGTGCCAGCAGTTTACTCGAGGTTTTCACAGATACGCAGTATTTT.

J is TRBJ1-6 and V is TRBV28; D uncertain. The CDR3 extends over 17 amino acids. Germline CDR1 and CDR2: MDHEN and SYDVKM. The ends were cut back, 4 bases at V and 0 bases at J, with 13 bases in the middle. The CDR3 protein is CASSSAAPSSYNSPLHF. The CDR3 coding sequence is TGTGCCAGCAGTTCGGCAGCCCCGAGCTCCTATAATTCACCCCTCCACTTT.

Only a few counts were recorded for this clonotype. Here the CDR3 reads CASRRGGVTEAFF. The CDR3 DNA follows: TGTGCCAGCAGAAGGGGCGGAGTCACTGAAGCTTTCTTT. The chain recombines TRBV6-1 with TRBJ1-1; D may be TRBD1 (5 bases). CDR1 is MNHNS and CDR2 is SASEGT in the germline V gene. With 6 bases removed from V and 4 bases from J, the gap between germline ends came to 12 bases. The CDR3 has 13 amino acids.

This clonotype appeared a single time. This rearrangement joins TRBV6-2 or TRBV6-3 to TRBJ1-2, with TRBD1 as a possible D gene (5 bases). With 7 bases removed from V and 8 bases from J, the gap between germline ends came to 11 bases. Germline V gene lookup returns CDR1 MNHEY and CDR2 SVGEGT. The CDR3 has 11 amino acids. CDR3 DNA sequence: TGTGCCAGCACTCAGGGAAAAGGCTACACCTTC. This encodes CASTQGKGYTF.